The present TCR beta chain was sequenced within a study of vaccination and CD4 T cells after COVID-19. Overall study: Cultures acting as controls obtained a CEFX pool, an HIV-1 Nef pool, or no peptide.

Treatment in this sample: approximately 10-day PBMC culture with coronavirus spike peptide pools or control peptides (ViraFEST assay). Before the COVID-19 pandemic (2011-2018), CD4+ T cells were obtained from the unexposed donor. TCRs were sequenced by ViraFEST after antigen-specific T cells had been expanded with peptide pools. On day 3 and again on day 7, fresh IL-2 medium was used to replace half the medium. A remark on this clonotype: The antigen remains undetermined.

An Oncomine TCR Beta short-read assay was used to sequence the DNA from cultured CD4+ T cells. Extraction of genomic DNA was performed on cultured CD4+ T cells. TCRdb reprocessed the PCR reads with MiXCR, giving one entry per CDR3 protein. The sample includes around 10,000 distinct CDR3 sequences, approximately 30% of them seen just once. This sequence originates from a human donor in good health. Material for sequencing was CD4+ T cells from blood, cultured in vitro.

DNA of the CDR3: TGCGCCAGCAGTGAGGTCAGGGGGAAGTTCGGCTACACCTTC. This translates into CASSEVRGKFGYTF. The rearrangement uses TRBV10-2 and TRBJ1-2; 7 bases agree with TRBD1. The trim removed 2 bases at V and 8 bases at J, leaving 8 bases unmatched. CDR3 length equals 14 residues. Germline V CDR1 and CDR2: WSHSY, SAAADI.